This T cell receptor beta chain came from a study of blood T cell repertoires in COVID-19. Background on the study: T cells, B-cell-depleted T cells, or PBMCs supplied cDNA or gDNA.

Germline CDR1 is KGHDR and CDR2 is SFDVKD. The CDR3 loop spans 15 amino acids. Trimming took 4 bases from V and 0 from J; bases not matched to a gene: 5. In the authors' methods: Using reference gene primer amplification, nucleated cell counts were estimated. Assay used: immunoSEQ multiplex PCR; TCRdb lists only in-frame clones, some missing. The V and J calls and the clone size are those of that table, but D and trimming were determined from the DNA. Seen here are approximately 160,000 clones, 80% to 90% observed once, and the top ten hold roughly 11%. The origin of this receptor is a human donor in a cohort sampled during active COVID-19. The chain is built from TRBV24-1 and TRBJ2-7; 7 bases match TRBD1. What was sequenced was peripheral blood. CDR3 nucleotide sequence: TGTGCCACCAGTGACCGTGACAGGGACTCCTACGAGCAGTACTTC. Translation: CATSDRDRDSYEQYF.